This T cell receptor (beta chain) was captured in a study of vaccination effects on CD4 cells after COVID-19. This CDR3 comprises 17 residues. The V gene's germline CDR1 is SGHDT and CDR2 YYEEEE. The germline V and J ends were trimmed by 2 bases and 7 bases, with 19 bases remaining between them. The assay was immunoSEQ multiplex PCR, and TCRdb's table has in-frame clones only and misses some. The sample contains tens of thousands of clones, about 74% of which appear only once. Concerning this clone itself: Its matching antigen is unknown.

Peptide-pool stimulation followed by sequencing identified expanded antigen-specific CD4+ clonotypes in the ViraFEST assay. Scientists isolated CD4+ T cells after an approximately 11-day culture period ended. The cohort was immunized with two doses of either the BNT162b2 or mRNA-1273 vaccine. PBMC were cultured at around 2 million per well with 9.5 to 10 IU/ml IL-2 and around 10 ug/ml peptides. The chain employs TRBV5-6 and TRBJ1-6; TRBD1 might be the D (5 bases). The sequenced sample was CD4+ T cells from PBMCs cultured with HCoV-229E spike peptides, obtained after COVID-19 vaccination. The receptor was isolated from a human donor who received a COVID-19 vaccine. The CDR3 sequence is CASSLKTTAVENSPLHF. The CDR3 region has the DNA TGTGCCAGCAGCTTAAAAACGACAGCTGTCGAGAATTCACCCCTCCACTTT.